This TCR beta chain emerged from a study of blood T cell repertoires in COVID-19. In the study overall: Spain, Italy and the United States supplied samples that represented acute and convalescent COVID-19.

Repertoires were generated with immunoSEQ multiplex PCR, while TCRdb's copy carries only in-frame clones and drops some. In the table there are approximately 68,000 clones, 80% to 85% of which are singletons. This CDR3 is built from 14 residues. CDR1 and CDR2 (germline): MDHEN, SYDVKM. Trimming at V came to 6 bases and at J to 5 bases, leaving 6 bases not matched to a gene. The specimen sequenced was peripheral blood. This clonotype originated in a human donor in a cohort sampled during active COVID-19. The chain joins TRBV28 to TRBJ1-5, with 8 bases aligning to TRBD1. The CDR3 here is CASRGTGRDQPQHF. The CDR3 DNA is TGTGCCAGCAGAGGGACAGGTCGGGATCAGCCCCAGCATTTT.